This TCR beta chain stems from a study of human T cells and chemical hapten exposure. Using its own MiXCR run on the RACE reads, TCRdb lists one record per CDR3 protein. The sample has about 380,000 distinct CDR3 sequences; 4% to 6% are singletons. This clonotype was seen repeatedly, ten times or more. Time point given: pre-sensitization, week 0. Treatment here: therapeutic diphenylcyclopropenone sensitization with weekly scalp DPC. This CDR3 is built from 16 residues. Germline V gene sequence: CDR1 DFQATT, CDR2 SNEGSKA (reference sequence). The junction had 13 bases not matched to a gene; V was cut back by 5 bases and J by 3 bases.

The sequence was collected from a woman in her forties or fifties with alopecia areata. Some clones in this sample may be carry-over from other donors' samples. The material was whole blood, obtained in connection with sensitization to the hapten diphenylcyclopropenone (DPC). The chain employs TRBV20-1 and TRBJ2-7; 10 nucleotides align to TRBD2. CDR3 DNA: TGCAGTGCTTCTACTAGCGGGACTCTCTATAACTACGAGCAGTACTTC. Translation: CSASTSGTLYNYEQYF.